This T cell receptor (beta chain) originates from a study of blood T cell repertoires in COVID-19. Looked up from germline, CDR1 is SGHDN and CDR2 is FVKESK. The V gene end was trimmed by 3 bases and the J gene end by 0 bases; junction bases not matched to a gene: 10. CDR3 length: 19 residues. In the study's own analysis: How many nucleated cells were present was estimated from reference gene primer amplification. This table comes from immunoSEQ multiplex PCR, and its TCRdb copy is limited to in-frame clones, with some not included. The D gene and trimming were derived from the DNA, and the V and J assignments and clone size from that table. The table includes about 170,000 clones, around nine tenths detected once.

Sequencing was carried out using peripheral blood. The sequence was obtained from a man in his fifties or sixties with COVID-19, enrolled during active disease. The chain carries TRBV14 and TRBJ2-1, with 11 nucleotides matching TRBD1. As DNA, the CDR3 is TGTGCCAGCAGCCAGGGGACAGGGGGTCCGAGAAGCTCCTACAATGAGCAGTTCTTC. Its protein is CASSQGTGGPRSSYNEQFF.